This TCR beta chain stems from a study of CD8 T cells in ankylosing spondylitis. TCRdb reanalysed the 5' RACE reads using MiXCR and keeps one entry per CDR3 protein. The table lists hundreds of thousands of distinct CDR3 sequences, approximately 10% of them singletons, with less than 0.65% in the top ten. V was trimmed by 7 bases and J by 8 bases, leaving 17 bases between them. Per the germline V gene, CDR1 is LNHNV and CDR2 is YYDKDF (reference sequence). The CDR3 is 14 residues long. On this clonotype: As yet, its antigen is unknown.

Study-wide points: Characteristic, it appeared, of ankylosing spondylitis blood was a TCR beta motif of about eight highly homologous variants.

The TCR was taken from a male donor with ankylosing spondylitis. This sequence joins TRBV15 and TRBJ1-4; D gene ambiguous. The sample comprised blood, either unsorted or a sorted T cell fraction (not recorded which). CDR3 sequence: CATTRPAYEEKLFF. CDR3 in DNA: TGTGCCACCACCCGACCCGCCTACGAAGAAAAACTGTTTTTT.